Sequencing of this TCR beta chain was carried out in a study of blood T cell repertoires in COVID-19. Study background: Nucleic acid was either cDNA or gDNA, and it came from T cells, B-cell-depleted T cells, or PBMCs.

Each recovered donor of Cohort 3 presented with two negative PCRs, clearance, or symptom resolution. Between the trimmed V and J ends, which lost 5 bases and 2 bases, there was a span of 16 bases. Per germline, CDR1 WSHSY and CDR2 SAAADI. The CDR3 length is 16 residues. Clones were sequenced by immunoSEQ multiplex PCR, and TCRdb holds only the in-frame ones, with some missing. The sample holds 110,000 to 150,000 clones; around 85% are singletons and the top ten take roughly 9.2%. Sample: PBMCs or T cells enriched from blood (not recorded which). This receptor was identified in a man in his fifties who had recovered from COVID-19. J is TRBJ1-5 and V is TRBV10-2; D is undetermined. The CDR3 region is CASSQEGWVGNQPQHF. In DNA form, the CDR3 reads TGCGCCAGCAGTCAGGAGGGTTGGGTCGGCAATCAGCCCCAGCATTTT.